The 22 T cell receptor beta chains listed next were all sequenced from one sample in a study of CD8 T cells in Susac syndrome. Random hexamers primed reverse transcription of roughly 0.5 to 1 ug RNA. One entry per CDR3 protein, called by TCRdb with MiXCR from the immunoSEQ multiplex PCR reads. Here the sample spans roughly 80,000 distinct CDR3 sequences, around 94% being singletons. Sample: CD8+ T cells from PBMCs. Receptors were obtained from a human donor with Susac syndrome.

This chain links TRBV2 with TRBJ2-1; 10 nucleotides line up with TRBD1. This CDR3 has 14 amino acids. Trimming at V came to 4 bases and at J to 6 bases, leaving 3 bases not matched to a gene. Per germline, CDR1 SNHLY and CDR2 FYNNEI. Here the CDR3 DNA reads TGTGCCAGCAGTGGGGGGACAGGGGTCAATGAGCAGTTCTTC. This translates into CASSGGTGVNEQFF.

V usage is TRBV2 and J usage is TRBJ2-5, with 9 bases aligning to TRBD2. The germline gives CDR1 SNHLY, CDR2 FYNNEI. Trimming took 8 bases from V and 7 from J; bases not matched to a gene: 11. The CDR3 has 14 residues. The CDR3 DNA follows: TGTGCCAGCTTTTTTCCTAGCGGGGCGTCGACCCAGTACTTC. It encodes CASFFPSGASTQYF.

The J gene is TRBJ2-4, the V gene TRBV2, with D tentatively TRBD2 (5 bases). The ends were cut back, 0 bases at V and 1 base at J, with 13 bases in the middle. The CDR3 is made up of 17 amino acids. CDR1 and CDR2 from the germline V gene are SNHLY and FYNNEI. The CDR3, as DNA: TGTGCCAGCAGTGAAGCGGGCGGGCGCGGGGCCAAAAACATTCAGTACTTC. This translates into CASSEAGGRGAKNIQYF.

This clonotype was counted between two and nine times. The J gene is TRBJ1-5, the V gene TRBV28; no firm D call. Trimming took 5 bases from V and 1 from J, leaving 6 bases between them. The length of the CDR3 is 13 residues. Germline loops: CDR1 MDHEN, CDR2 SYDVKM. CDR3 sequence reads: CASSRLSNQPQHF. CDR3 sequence (DNA): TGTGCCAGCAGTCGTTTGAGCAATCAGCCCCAGCATTTT.

J is TRBJ2-5 and V is TRBV3-1; D is tentatively TRBD1 or TRBD2 (6 bases each). Germline CDR1 LGHDT, CDR2 YNNKEL (reference sequence). The V end was cut by 7 bases, the J end by 5 bases, with 11 bases between. This CDR3 contains 12 residues. CDR3 protein: CASNRRGETQYF. CDR3 DNA: TGTGCCAGCAACAGGAGGGGGGAGACCCAGTACTTC.

In this sample, this clonotype turned up once. CDR3 sequence: CASSVGREAHNEQFF. As DNA, the CDR3 is TGTGCCAGCAGCGTAGGCCGGGAGGCCCACAATGAGCAGTTCTTC. V gene TRBV9 combines with J gene TRBJ2-1, with 7 bases aligning to TRBD2. V lost 0 bases and J lost 5; bases outside the gene matches: 5. Germline V gene lookup returns CDR1 SGDLS and CDR2 YYNGEE. There are 15 residues in the CDR3.

The J gene is TRBJ1-5, the V gene TRBV7-8; D perhaps matches TRBD1 (6 bases). Trimming stripped 4 bases from V and 3 bases from J, with 10 bases between. The CDR3 totals 14 residues. Germline V CDR1 and CDR2: SGHVS, FQNEAQ. CDR3 DNA sequence: TGTGCCAGCAGCTCCGGGGACAACAATCAGCCCCAGCATTTT. It yields the protein CASSSGDNNQPQHF. Filled out from reference TRBV7-8 and TRBJ1-5, the complete variable domain reads GAGVSQSPRYKVAKRGQDVALRCDPISGHVSLFWYQQALGQGPEFLTYFQNEAQLDKSGLPSDRFFAERPEGSVSTLKIQRTQQEDSAVYLCASSSGDNNQPQHFGDGTRLSIL.

In DNA, the CDR3 is TGTGCCAGCAAGGACAGGGGCAACTATGGCTACACCTTC. Protein: CASKDRGNYGYTF. The V call is TRBV14, the J call TRBJ1-2, with 9 nucleotides matching TRBD1. V trimming: 7 bases; J trimming: 2 bases; junction bases outside the gene matches: 2. Germline CDR1 reads SGHDN; CDR2 reads FVKESK. This CDR3 is 13 amino acids long.

The V and J genes are TRBV9 and TRBJ1-4, with D possibly TRBD1 on 5 matching bases. The CDR3 runs to 16 residues. The germline V gene encodes CDR1 SGDLS and CDR2 YYNGEE. V shed 0 bases and J shed 0 bases, with 9 bases lying between them. The CDR3 bases are TGTGCCAGCAGCGTAGAAGGGGCTGCAACTAATGAAAAACTGTTTTTT. Its protein is CASSVEGAATNEKLFF. Drawing the rest from reference TRBV9 and TRBJ1-4, the complete variable domain is DSGVTQTPKHLITATGQRVTLRCSPRSGDLSVYWYQQSLDQGLQFLIQYYNGEERAKGNILERFSAQQFPDLHSELNLSSLELGDSALYFCASSVEGAATNEKLFFGSGTQLSVL.

This clonotype rates as medium-sized. A read error may account for a junction end that differs from germline. The chain is built from TRBV9 and TRBJ2-1; unclear D gene. Per germline, CDR1 SGDLS and CDR2 YYNGEE. CDR3 length: 10 residues. The CDR3 loop reads CASSGNEQFF. The DNA for the CDR3 is TGCGCCAGCAGTGGGAATGAGCAGTTCTTC.

This clonotype was seen a single time. The V call is TRBV7-9, the J call TRBJ2-1; TRBD2 matches at 8 bases. The CDR3 is 16 residues long. Trimming took 3 bases from V and 0 from J; bases not matched to a gene: 4. The V gene's germline CDR1 is SEHNR and CDR2 FQNEAQ (reference sequence). The CDR3 protein is CASSFGGALSYNEQFF. Here the CDR3 DNA reads TGTGCCAGCAGCTTCGGGGGGGCCCTCTCCTACAATGAGCAGTTCTTC.

This clonotype showed up just once. The chain uses TRBV12-5 and TRBJ1-6, with a weak D call TRBD1 (6 bases). V was shortened by 0 bases and J by 14 bases, with 11 bases between the two germline ends. This CDR3 comprises 13 residues. Germline V gene data show CDR1 as LGHNT and CDR2 as FRNRAP. CDR3 loop: CASGLVLQGTLHF. As DNA, the CDR3 is TGTGCTAGTGGTTTGGTACTACAGGGTACCCTCCACTTT.

This clonotype showed up just once. The chain has TRBV9 and TRBJ2-3, with D perhaps matching TRBD2 (6 bases). The CDR3 consists of 15 residues. Trimming shortened V by 7 bases and J by 0 bases, and 15 bases separated the two germline ends. Germline V gene data show CDR1 as SGDLS and CDR2 as YYNGEE. CDR3 DNA sequence: TGTGCCAGCTCCCTGGGAGGACCCAGCACAGATACGCAGTATTTT. It encodes CASSLGGPSTDTQYF.

This clonotype was recorded a few times. The chain employs TRBV6-1 and TRBJ2-3; 7 bases align to TRBD2. The ends lost 5 bases at V and 2 bases at J; junction bases unmatched: 4. This CDR3 has 14 residues. CDR1 and CDR2 from the germline V gene are MNHNS and SASEGT. CDR3 coding DNA: TGTGCCAGCAGTTTCCGGGGGGACACAGATACGCAGTATTTT. It translates to CASSFRGDTDTQYF.

The J gene is TRBJ2-3, the V gene TRBV9, with 10 bases matching TRBD2. The germline V gene has CDR1 SGDLS and CDR2 YYNGEE. Losses at the gene ends were 4 bases for V and 5 bases for J; bases not matched to a gene: 16. The CDR3 length is 18 residues. The CDR3 loop reads CASSPTIDSGGAEDTQYF. CDR3 bases: TGTGCCAGCAGCCCTACAATCGACAGCGGGGGGGCCGAAGATACGCAGTATTTT.

The chain employs TRBV20-1 and TRBJ1-5; a weak D match, TRBD1 (5 bases). Germline assignment: CDR1 DFQATT and CDR2 SNEGSKA (reference sequence). This CDR3 is built from 16 residues. Trimming stripped 0 bases from V and 0 bases from J, with 12 bases between. CDR3 residues: CSARDRGGYSNQPQHF. CDR3 sequence (DNA): TGCAGTGCTAGAGATCGGGGGGGATATAGCAATCAGCCCCAGCATTTT.

V usage is TRBV6-2 or TRBV6-3 and J usage is TRBJ2-5; TRBD2 agrees at 7 bases. The germline CDR1 and CDR2 sequences are MNHEY and SVGEGT. CDR3 size: 14 residues. V lost 6 bases, J lost 0 bases, and 4 bases stayed unmatched. CDR3 sequence reads: CASSGTTYQETQYF. The CDR3 bases are TGTGCCAGCAGCGGGACTACATACCAAGAGACCCAGTACTTC.

This CDR3 reads CASSLGAYYGYTF. The CDR3 DNA is TGTGCCAGCAGTTTGGGGGCCTACTATGGCTACACCTTC. The gene calls are TRBV27 and TRBJ1-2, with TRBD1 as a possible D gene (6 bases). The ends were cut back, 3 bases at V and 3 bases at J, with 8 bases in the middle. The CDR3 covers 13 residues. Germline CDR1 reads MNHEY; CDR2 reads SMNVEV (reference sequence).

The chain has TRBV27 and TRBJ2-3, with TRBD1 matching over 8 bases. The CDR3 is 16 amino acids. V gave up 7 bases and J gave up 4 bases; unmatched junction bases: 13. The germline V gene encodes CDR1 MNHEY and CDR2 SMNVEV (reference sequence). The CDR3, as DNA: TGTGCCAGCACCCAAACAGGGGGTCTTCGCGCAGATACGCAGTATTTT. Protein: CASTQTGGLRADTQYF.

The chain combines TRBV6-5 with TRBJ1-4; no clear D. Germline CDR1 and CDR2: MNHEY and SVGAGI. This CDR3 comprises 15 residues. The V and J ends lost 0 bases and 5 bases respectively, with 10 bases between them. CDR3 coding DNA: TGTGCCAGCAGTTACTCGGTCCCGAGGAATGAAAAACTGTTTTTT. Translating it yields CASSYSVPRNEKLFF.

This chain joins TRBV20-1 and TRBJ1-2; D gene unclear. Germline assignment: CDR1 DFQATT and CDR2 SNEGSKA (reference sequence). The CDR3 extends over 14 amino acids. V gave up 3 bases and J gave up 1 base, with 12 bases separating them. CDR3 in DNA: TGCAGTGCTAGTTTCACGGCTCATAACTATGGCTACACCTTC. This translates into CSASFTAHNYGYTF.

The chain links TRBV20-1 to TRBJ2-2, with 11 bases aligning to TRBD2. J gave up 1 base and V 2 bases, and 6 bases lay outside the gene matches. The CDR3 contains 17 residues. Per the germline V gene, CDR1 is DFQATT and CDR2 is SNEGSKA (reference sequence). The CDR3: CSARNSGGELNTGELFF. In DNA, the CDR3 is TGCAGTGCTAGAAATAGCGGGGGGGAGCTGAACACCGGGGAGCTGTTTTTT.